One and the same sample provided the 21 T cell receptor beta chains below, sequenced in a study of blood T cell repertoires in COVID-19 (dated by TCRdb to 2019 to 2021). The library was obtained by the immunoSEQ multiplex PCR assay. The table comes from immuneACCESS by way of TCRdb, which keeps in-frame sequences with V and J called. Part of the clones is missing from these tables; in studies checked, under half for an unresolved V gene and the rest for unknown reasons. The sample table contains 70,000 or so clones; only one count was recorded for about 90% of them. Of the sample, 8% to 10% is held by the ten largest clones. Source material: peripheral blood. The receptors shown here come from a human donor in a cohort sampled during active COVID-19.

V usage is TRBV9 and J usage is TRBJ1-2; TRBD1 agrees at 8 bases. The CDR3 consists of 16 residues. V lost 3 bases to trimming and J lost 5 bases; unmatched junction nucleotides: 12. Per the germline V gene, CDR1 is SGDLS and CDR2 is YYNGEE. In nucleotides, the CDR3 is TGTGCCAGCAGCGGGAACGGACAGGGCGCCTCTTATGGCTACACCTTC. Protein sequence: CASSGNGQGASYGYTF.

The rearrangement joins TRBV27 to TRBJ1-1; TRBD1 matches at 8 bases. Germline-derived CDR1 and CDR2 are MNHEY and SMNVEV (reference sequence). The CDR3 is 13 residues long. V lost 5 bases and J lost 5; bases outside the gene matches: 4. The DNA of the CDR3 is TGTGCCAGCAGTACGAGACAGGGGACTGAAGCTTTCTTT. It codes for CASSTRQGTEAFF.

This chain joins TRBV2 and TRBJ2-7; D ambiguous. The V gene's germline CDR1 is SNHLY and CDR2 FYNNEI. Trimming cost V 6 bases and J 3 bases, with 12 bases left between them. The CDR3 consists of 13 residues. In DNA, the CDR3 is TGTGCCAGCAGCATAGACATCCGCTACGAGCAGTACTTC. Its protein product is CASSIDIRYEQYF.

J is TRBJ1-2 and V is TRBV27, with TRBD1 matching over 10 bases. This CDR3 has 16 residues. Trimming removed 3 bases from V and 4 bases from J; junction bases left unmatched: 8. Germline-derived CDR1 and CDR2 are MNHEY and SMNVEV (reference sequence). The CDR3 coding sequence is TGTGCCAGCAGTTTTGCCCCGACAGGGGGCGTCTATGGCTACACCTTC. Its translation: CASSFAPTGGVYGYTF.

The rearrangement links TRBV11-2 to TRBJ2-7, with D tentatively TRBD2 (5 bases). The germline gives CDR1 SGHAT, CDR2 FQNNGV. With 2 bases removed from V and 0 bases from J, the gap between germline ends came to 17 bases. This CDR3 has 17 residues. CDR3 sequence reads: CASSLSPWNTSSYEQYF. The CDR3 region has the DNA TGTGCCAGCAGCTTAAGTCCGTGGAACACTAGCTCCTACGAGCAGTACTTC.

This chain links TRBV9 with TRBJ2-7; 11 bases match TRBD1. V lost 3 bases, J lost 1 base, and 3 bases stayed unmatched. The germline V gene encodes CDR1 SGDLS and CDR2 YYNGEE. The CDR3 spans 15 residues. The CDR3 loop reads CASSGGTGGSYEQYF. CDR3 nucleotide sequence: TGTGCCAGCAGCGGAGGGACAGGGGGGTCCTACGAGCAGTACTTC.

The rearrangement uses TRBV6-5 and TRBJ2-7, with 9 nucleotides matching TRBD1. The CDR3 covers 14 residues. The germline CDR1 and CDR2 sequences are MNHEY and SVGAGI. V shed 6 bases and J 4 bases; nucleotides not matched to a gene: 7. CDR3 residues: CASRTDRGGYEQYF. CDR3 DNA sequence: TGTGCCAGCAGGACGGACAGGGGCGGTTACGAGCAGTACTTC.

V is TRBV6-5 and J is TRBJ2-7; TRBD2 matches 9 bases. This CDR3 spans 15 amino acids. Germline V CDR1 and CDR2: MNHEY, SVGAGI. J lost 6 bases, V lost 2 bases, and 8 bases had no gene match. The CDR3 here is CASSYVGGGAAEQYF. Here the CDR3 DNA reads TGTGCCAGCAGTTACGTGGGCGGGGGGGCCGCCGAGCAGTACTTC.

DNA for the CDR3: TGTGCCAGCAGCTTGGCTAGCGGCTCCTACGAGCAGTACTTC. This gives the protein CASSLASGSYEQYF. The rearrangement links TRBV5-5 to TRBJ2-7; 7 bases fit TRBD2. In germline, CDR1 is SGHKS, CDR2 YYEKEE (reference sequence). J was trimmed by 0 bases and V by 0 bases; bases with no gene match: 0. This CDR3 has 14 residues.

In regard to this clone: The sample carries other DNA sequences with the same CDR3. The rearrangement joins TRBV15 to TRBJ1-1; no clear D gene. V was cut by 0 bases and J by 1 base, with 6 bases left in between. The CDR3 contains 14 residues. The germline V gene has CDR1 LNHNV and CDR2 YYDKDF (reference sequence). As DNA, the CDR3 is TGTGCCACCAGCAGAGACCGGGGGAACACTGAAGCTTTCTTT. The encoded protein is CATSRDRGNTEAFF. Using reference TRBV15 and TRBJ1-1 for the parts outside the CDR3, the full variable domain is DAMVIQNPRYQVTQFGKPVTLSCSQTLNHNVMYWYQQKSSQAPKLLFHYYDKDFNNEADTPDNFQSRRPNTSFCFLDIRSPGLGDTAMYLCATSRDRGNTEAFFGQGTRLTVV.

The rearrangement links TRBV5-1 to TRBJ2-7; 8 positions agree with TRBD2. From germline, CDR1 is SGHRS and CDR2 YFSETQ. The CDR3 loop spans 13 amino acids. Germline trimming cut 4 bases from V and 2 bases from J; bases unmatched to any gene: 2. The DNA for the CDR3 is TGCGCCAGCAGCGTGGGACTAGCCTACGAGCAGTACTTC. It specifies CASSVGLAYEQYF.

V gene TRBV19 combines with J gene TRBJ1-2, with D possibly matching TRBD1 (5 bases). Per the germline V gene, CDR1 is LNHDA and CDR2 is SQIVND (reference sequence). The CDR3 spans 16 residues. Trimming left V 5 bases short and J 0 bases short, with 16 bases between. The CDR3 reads CASSRQDQGANYGYTF. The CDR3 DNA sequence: TGTGCCAGTAGTCGGCAGGATCAAGGGGCTAACTATGGCTACACCTTC.

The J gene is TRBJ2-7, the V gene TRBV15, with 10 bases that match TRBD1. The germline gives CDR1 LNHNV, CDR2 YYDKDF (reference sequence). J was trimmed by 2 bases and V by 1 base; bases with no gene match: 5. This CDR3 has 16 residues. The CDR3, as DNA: TGTGCCACCAGCAGAGGGACTGGACAGGGGGCCTACGAGCAGTACTTC. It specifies CATSRGTGQGAYEQYF. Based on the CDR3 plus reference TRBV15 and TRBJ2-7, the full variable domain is DAMVIQNPRYQVTQFGKPVTLSCSQTLNHNVMYWYQQKSSQAPKLLFHYYDKDFNNEADTPDNFQSRRPNTSFCFLDIRSPGLGDTAMYLCATSRGTGQGAYEQYFGPGTRLTVT.

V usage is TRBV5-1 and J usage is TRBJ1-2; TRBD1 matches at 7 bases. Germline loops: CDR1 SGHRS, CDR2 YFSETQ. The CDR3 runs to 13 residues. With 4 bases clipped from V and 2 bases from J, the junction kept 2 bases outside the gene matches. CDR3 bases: TGCGCCAGCAGCGTGACAGGGAACTATGGCTACACCTTC. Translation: CASSVTGNYGYTF. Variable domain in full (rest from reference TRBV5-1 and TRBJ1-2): KAGVTQTPRYLIKTRGQQVTLSCSPISGHRSVSWYQQTPGQGLQFLFEYFSETQRNKGNFPGRFSGRQFSNSRSEMNVSTLELGDSALYLCASSVTGNYGYTFGSGTRLTVV.

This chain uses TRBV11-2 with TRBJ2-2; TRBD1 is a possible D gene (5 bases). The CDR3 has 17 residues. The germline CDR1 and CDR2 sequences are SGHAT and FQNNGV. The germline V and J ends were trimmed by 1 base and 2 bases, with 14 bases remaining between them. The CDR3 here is CASSLVDSRLNTGELFF. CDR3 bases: TGTGCCAGCAGCTTAGTCGACAGTAGGCTTAACACCGGGGAGCTGTTTTTT. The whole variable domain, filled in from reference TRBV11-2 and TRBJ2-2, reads EAGVAQSPRYKIIEKRQSVAFWCNPISGHATLYWYQQILGQGPKLLIQFQNNGVVDDSQLPKDRFSAERLKGVDSTLKIQPAKLEDSAVYLCASSLVDSRLNTGELFFGEGSRLTVL.

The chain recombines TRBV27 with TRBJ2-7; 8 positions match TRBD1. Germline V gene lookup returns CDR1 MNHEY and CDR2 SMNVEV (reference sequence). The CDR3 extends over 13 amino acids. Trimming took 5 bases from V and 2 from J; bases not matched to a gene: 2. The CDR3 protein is CASSPDRAYEQYF. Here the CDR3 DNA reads TGTGCCAGCAGTCCGGACAGGGCCTACGAGCAGTACTTC.

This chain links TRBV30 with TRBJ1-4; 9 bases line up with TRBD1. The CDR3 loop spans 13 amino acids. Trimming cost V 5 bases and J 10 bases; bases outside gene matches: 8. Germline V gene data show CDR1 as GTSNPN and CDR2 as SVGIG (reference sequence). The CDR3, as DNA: TGTGCCTGGGGGGGACAGGGAGGCGGAAAACTGTTTTTT. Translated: CAWGGQGGGKLFF.

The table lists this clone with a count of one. The CDR3 reads CASSFGTGIDEQYF. The CDR3 DNA is TGTGCCAGCAGTTTCGGGACAGGGATCGACGAGCAGTACTTC. The V gene is TRBV28, the J gene TRBJ2-7; 9 bases map to TRBD1. The CDR3 spans 14 residues. V was clipped by 3 bases and J by 5 bases; unmatched bases: 5. Germline assignment: CDR1 MDHEN and CDR2 SYDVKM.

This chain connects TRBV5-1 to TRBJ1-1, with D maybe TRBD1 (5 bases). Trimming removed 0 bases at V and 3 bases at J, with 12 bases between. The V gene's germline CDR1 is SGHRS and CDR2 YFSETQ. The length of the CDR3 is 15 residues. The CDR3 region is CASSLDGGSYTEAFF. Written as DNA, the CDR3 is TGCGCCAGCAGCTTGGATGGGGGGTCGTACACTGAAGCTTTCTTT.

CDR3 loop: CASSSVRDRGTEAFF. The CDR3 region has the DNA TGTGCCAGCAGCTCGGTCCGGGACAGGGGCACTGAAGCTTTCTTT. The J gene is TRBJ1-1, the V gene TRBV11-2; the match to TRBD1 covers 10 bases. CDR1 is SGHAT and CDR2 is FQNNGV in the germline V gene. The V and J ends lost 4 bases and 4 bases, in that order; junction bases with no gene match: 6. CDR3 length equals 15 residues.

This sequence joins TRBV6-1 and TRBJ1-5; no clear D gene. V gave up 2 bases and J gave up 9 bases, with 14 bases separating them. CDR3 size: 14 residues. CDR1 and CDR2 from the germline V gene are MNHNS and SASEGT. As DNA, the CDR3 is TGTGCCAGCAGTGAAACGGTGAGGTTCCCGCCCCAGCATTTT. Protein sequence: CASSETVRFPPQHF.